This T cell receptor beta chain stems from a study of cytomegalovirus exposure and HLA in healthy donors. For the study at large: Per a later analysis, the 666 first-cohort and about 120 validation repertoires shared one platform.

Sequencing used immunoSEQ multiplex PCR; TCRdb keeps in-frame clones, though not all of them. The data hold 260,000 or so clones, with approximately 87% observed a single time. With 1 base removed from V and 4 bases from J, the gap between germline ends came to 23 bases. The CDR3 totals 18 residues. Germline V lookup: CDR1 MGHRA, CDR2 YSYEKL. For this clone: Its antigen remains unknown.

Broader study findings: In the 130 or so validation repertoires, approximately 93% of cluster scores exceeded 0, per a later analysis.

The specimen was PBMCs. This chain joins TRBV4-1 and TRBJ2-7; D call uncertain. The receptor was isolated from a man aged 18-30 years in good health and CMV-seronegative. The CDR3 DNA follows: TGCGCCAGCAGCCAAGGACTTATCGTGCGCAGCGAAGCTTACGAGCAGTACTTC. Translated, it gives CASSQGLIVRSEAYEQYF.